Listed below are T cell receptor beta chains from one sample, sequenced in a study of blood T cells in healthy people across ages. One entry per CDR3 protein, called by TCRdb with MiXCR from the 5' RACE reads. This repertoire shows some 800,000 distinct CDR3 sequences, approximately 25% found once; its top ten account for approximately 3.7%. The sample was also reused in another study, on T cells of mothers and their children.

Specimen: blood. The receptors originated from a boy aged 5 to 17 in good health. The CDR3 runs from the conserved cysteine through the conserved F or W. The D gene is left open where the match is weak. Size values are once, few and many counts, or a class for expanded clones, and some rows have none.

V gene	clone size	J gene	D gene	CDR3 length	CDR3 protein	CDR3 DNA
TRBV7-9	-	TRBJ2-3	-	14	CASSLVPSTDTQYF	TGTGCCAGCAGCTTAGTCCCTTCCACAGATACGCAGTATTTT
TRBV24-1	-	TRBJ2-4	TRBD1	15	CATSEPGQGPDIQYF	TGTGCCACCAGTGAACCGGGACAGGGTCCAGACATTCAGTACTTC
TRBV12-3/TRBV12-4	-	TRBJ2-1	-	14	CAVHVDASYNEQFF	TGTGCCGTCCATGTCGATGCGTCGTACAATGAGCAGTTCTTC
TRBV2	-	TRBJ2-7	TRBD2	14	CASSGTSGNNEQYF	TGTGCCAGCAGTGGGACTAGCGGGAACAACGAGCAGTACTTC
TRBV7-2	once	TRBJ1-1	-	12	CASSLSRAEAFF	TGTGCCAGCAGCTTATCGCGAGCTGAAGCTTTCTTT
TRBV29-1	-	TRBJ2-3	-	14	CSVEERRGADTQYF	TGCAGCGTTGAAGAAAGGAGGGGAGCGGATACGCAGTATTTT
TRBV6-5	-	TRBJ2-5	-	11	CASSNEKTQYF	TGTGCCAGCAGCAACGAGAAGACCCAGTACTTC
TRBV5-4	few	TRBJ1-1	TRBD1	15	CASSASRGWNTEAFF	TGTGCCAGCAGCGCGAGCAGGGGGTGGAACACTGAAGCTTTCTTT
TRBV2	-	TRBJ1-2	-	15	CASSALDGHSGGYTF	TGTGCCAGCAGTGCGTTGGACGGCCATTCGGGGGGCTACACCTTC
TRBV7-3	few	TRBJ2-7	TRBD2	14	CASSRTSGSSEQYF	TGTGCCAGCAGCCGGACTAGCGGGAGTTCCGAGCAGTACTTC
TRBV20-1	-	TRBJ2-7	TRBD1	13	CSAKDRSSHEQYF	TGCAGTGCCAAGGACAGGAGCTCCCACGAGCAGTACTTC
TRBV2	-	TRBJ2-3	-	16	CASSKRVGDSTDTQYF	TGTGCCAGCAGTAAAAGGGTGGGGGACAGCACAGATACGCAGTATTTT
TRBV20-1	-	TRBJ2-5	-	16	CSARGGGEVTQETQYF	TGCAGTGCTAGAGGTGGGGGCGAGGTTACCCAAGAGACCCAGTACTTC
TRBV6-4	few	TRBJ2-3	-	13	CASSESRRDTQYF	TGTGCCAGCAGTGAATCAAGAAGGGATACGCAGTATTTT
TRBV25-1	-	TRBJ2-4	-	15	CASSESKGSGNIQYF	TGTGCCAGCAGCGAATCCAAGGGAAGTGGAAACATTCAGTACTTC
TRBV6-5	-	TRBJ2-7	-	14	CASAMVPVTYEQYF	TGTGCCAGCGCCATGGTCCCCGTTACCTACGAGCAGTACTTC
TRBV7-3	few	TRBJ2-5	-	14	CASSPLGPQETQYF	TGTGCCAGCAGCCCACTGGGACCACAAGAGACCCAGTACTTC
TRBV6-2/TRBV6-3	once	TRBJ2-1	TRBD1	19	CASSLDRPPYESSYNEQFF	TGTGCCAGCAGTCTGGACAGGCCCCCGTACGAGAGCTCCTACAATGAGCAGTTCTTC
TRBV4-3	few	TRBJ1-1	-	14	CASSQRISNTEAFF	TGCGCCAGCAGCCAGAGGATTTCGAACACTGAAGCTTTCTTT
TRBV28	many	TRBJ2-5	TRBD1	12	CASRGQGGEQYF	TGTGCCAGCAGGGGACAGGGAGGGGAGCAGTACTTC